These T cell receptor beta chains were read from a single sample in a study of Ad26.COV2.S vaccination and SARS-CoV-2 variants. Clones were sequenced by immunoSEQ multiplex PCR, and TCRdb holds only the in-frame ones, with some missing. The repertoire consists of 200,000 to 300,000 clones, with roughly nine tenths occurring once and the leading ten covering under 3%. The sequences come from peripheral blood, collected in a trial of Ad26.COV2.S vaccine versus placebo. The receptor set was obtained from a person aged 18-65 years who received the Ad26.COV2.S COVID-19 vaccine or a placebo. Both conserved end residues are part of each CDR3. Fields, in order: CDR3 protein, CDR3 DNA, D gene, V gene, CDR3 length, clone size, J gene. A D gene is named only where the DNA matches it firmly. Clone sizes are given selectively: once, few, many, or a class where the clone is expanded.

CAWNREGREQFF	TGTGCCTGGAACAGGGAGGGAAGGGAGCAGTTCTTC	-	TRBV30	12	-	TRBJ2-1
CASSPRRTGLNEKLFF	TGTGCCAGCAGCCCCCGGAGGACAGGACTTAATGAAAAACTGTTTTTT	TRBD1	TRBV7-2	16	-	TRBJ1-4
CASSYSVRKVVNEQFF	TGTGCCAGCAGTTACTCGGTACGGAAGGTTGTAAATGAGCAGTTCTTC	-	TRBV6-5	16	-	TRBJ2-1
CASSGASYNEQFF	TGTGCCAGCTCGGGGGCGTCCTACAATGAGCAGTTCTTC	-	TRBV12-3/TRBV12-4	13	-	TRBJ2-1
CASSGHGGNQPQHF	TGTGCCAGCAGTGGACACGGGGGCAATCAGCCCCAGCATTTT	-	TRBV27	14	-	TRBJ1-5
CASNHNTGELFF	TGTGCCAGCAACCACAACACCGGGGAGCTGTTTTTT	-	TRBV7-2	12	-	TRBJ2-2
CASSLGQGIYGYTF	TGTGCCAGCAGCTTAGGACAGGGAATCTATGGCTACACCTTC	TRBD1	TRBV7-9	14	-	TRBJ1-2
CASSILGTATNEKLFF	TGTGCCAGCAGTATCCTTGGGACAGCAACTAATGAAAAACTGTTTTTT	TRBD1	TRBV27	16	-	TRBJ1-4
CASSPSSGTGELFF	TGCGCCAGCAGCCCTTCTAGCGGCACCGGGGAGCTGTTTTTT	TRBD2	TRBV5-1	14	-	TRBJ2-2
CASRTSGAANVLTF	TGTGCCAGCAGGACTAGCGGGGCGGCCAACGTCCTGACTTTC	TRBD2	TRBV2	14	-	TRBJ2-6
CASSVGWDGNSPLHF	TGTGCCAGCAGCGTAGGATGGGATGGGAATTCACCCCTCCACTTT	-	TRBV9	15	-	TRBJ1-6
CASSVAPATEAFF	TGTGCCAGCAGCGTAGCGCCGGCCACTGAAGCTTTCTTT	-	TRBV9	13	-	TRBJ1-1
CASSLGYSYEQYF	TGTGCCAGCAGCTTGGGGTATTCCTACGAGCAGTACTTC	-	TRBV5-6	13	-	TRBJ2-7
CATHEQGGNGYTF	TGTGCCACGCATGAACAGGGAGGAAATGGCTACACCTTC	-	TRBV12-3/TRBV12-4	13	-	TRBJ1-2
CASSLELTSAGTQYF	TGTGCCAGCAGTTTAGAACTTACTAGCGCTGGTACGCAGTATTTT	TRBD2	TRBV28	15	-	TRBJ2-3
CASSSWTGGTEAFF	TGTGCCAGCAGCTCCTGGACAGGTGGCACTGAAGCTTTCTTT	TRBD1	TRBV7-9	14	-	TRBJ1-1
CAWSVREDTQYF	TGTGCCTGGAGTGTACGGGAAGATACGCAGTATTTT	-	TRBV30	12	-	TRBJ2-3
CASSRRRNEGYTF	TGTGCCAGCAGCCGTAGACGGAACGAAGGCTACACCTTC	-	TRBV7-2	13	many	TRBJ1-2
CASSLQGSQETQYF	TGTGCCAGCAGCCTCCAGGGATCCCAAGAGACCCAGTACTTC	-	TRBV3-1/TRBV3-2	14	-	TRBJ2-5
CASSIGGAQETQYF	TGTGCCAGTAGTATAGGGGGGGCCCAAGAGACCCAGTACTTC	-	TRBV19	14	-	TRBJ2-5
CASSQNLYEQYF	TGTGCCAGCAGCCAGAATCTCTACGAGCAGTACTTC	-	TRBV3-1/TRBV3-2	12	-	TRBJ2-7
CAISESSRGLTYNEQFF	TGTGCCATCAGTGAGTCCTCCAGGGGGCTGACCTACAATGAGCAGTTCTTC	TRBD1	TRBV10-3	17	once	TRBJ2-1
CASSLGTEKLFF	TGTGCCAGCAGCTTAGGGACTGAAAAACTGTTTTTT	-	TRBV7-2	12	-	TRBJ1-4
CASSQEGTEGETQYF	TGCGCCAGCAGCCAAGAGGGGACGGAAGGGGAGACCCAGTACTTC	-	TRBV4-1	15	-	TRBJ2-5
CATSDLKPGTPTPTEAFF	TGTGCCACCAGTGATTTGAAGCCCGGGACGCCGACCCCCACTGAAGCTTTCTTT	-	TRBV24-1	18	-	TRBJ1-1
CASSLMGSSYNEQFF	TGTGCCAGCAGCTTAATGGGCAGCTCCTACAATGAGCAGTTCTTC	-	TRBV7-3	15	-	TRBJ2-1